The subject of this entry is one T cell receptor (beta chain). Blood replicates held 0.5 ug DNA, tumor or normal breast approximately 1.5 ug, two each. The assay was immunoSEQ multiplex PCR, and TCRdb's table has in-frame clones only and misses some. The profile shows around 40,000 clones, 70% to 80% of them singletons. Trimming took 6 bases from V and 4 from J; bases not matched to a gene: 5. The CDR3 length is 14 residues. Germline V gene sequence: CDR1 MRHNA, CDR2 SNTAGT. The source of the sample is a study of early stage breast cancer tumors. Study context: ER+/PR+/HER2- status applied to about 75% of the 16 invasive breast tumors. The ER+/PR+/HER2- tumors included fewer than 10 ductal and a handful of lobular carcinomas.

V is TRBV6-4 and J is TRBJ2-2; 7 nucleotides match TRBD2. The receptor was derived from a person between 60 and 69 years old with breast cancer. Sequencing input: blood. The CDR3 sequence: CASRASGTTGELFF. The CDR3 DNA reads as TGTGCCAGCAGAGCCAGCGGGACCACCGGGGAGCTGTTTTTT.